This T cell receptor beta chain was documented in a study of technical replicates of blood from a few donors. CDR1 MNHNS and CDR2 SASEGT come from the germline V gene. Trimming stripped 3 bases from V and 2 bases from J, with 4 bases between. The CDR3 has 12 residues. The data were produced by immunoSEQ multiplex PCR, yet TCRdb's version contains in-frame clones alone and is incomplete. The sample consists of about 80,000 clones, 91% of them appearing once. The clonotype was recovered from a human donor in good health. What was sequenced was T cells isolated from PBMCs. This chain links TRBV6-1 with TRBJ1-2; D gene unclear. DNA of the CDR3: TGTGCCAGCAGTGACGTAAACTATGGCTACACCTTC. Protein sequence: CASSDVNYGYTF.